Listed below are T cell receptor beta chains from one sample, sequenced in a study of OX40 agonist ivuxolimab in advanced cancers. Only in-frame clones appear in the TCRdb table, and some are missing; sequencing was by immunoSEQ multiplex PCR. The sample contains some 57,000 clones, almost 90% of which appear only once. This specimen was CD4+ or CD8+ T cells sorted from blood, taken in a trial of the OX40 agonist ivuxolimab. Source of these receptors: an adult with an advanced solid tumor such as melanoma, head and neck, liver or kidney cancer. Each CDR3 is given with its conserved first and last residue. A D gene is named only where the DNA matches it firmly.

TRBJ1-5 | . | TRBV18 | CASSPEGDNQPQHF
TRBJ1-4 | . | TRBV2 | CASRMNGLDNEKLFF
TRBJ2-2 | TRBD1 | TRBV5-5 | CASSAGTANTGELFF
TRBJ1-6 | TRBD1 | TRBV5-4 | CASSRTGRDSPLHF
TRBJ2-7 | TRBD2 | TRBV2 | CAIRLAGEREQYF
TRBJ2-7 | TRBD2 | TRBV29-1 | CSVLPGLANYEQYF
TRBJ1-1 | TRBD1 | TRBV9 | CASSAGTGVGAEAFF
TRBJ2-3 | . | TRBV5-1 | CASSRRSDARGGRTDTQYF
TRBJ2-2 | . | TRBV5-1 | CASSARVDAGELFF
TRBJ2-5 | . | TRBV28 | CASSPPGQSETQYF
TRBJ2-3 | TRBD1 | TRBV2 | CASDWTGMTDTQYF
TRBJ1-4 | . | TRBV4-1 | CASSRIGQNEKLFF
TRBJ1-1 | . | TRBV28 | CASSHPADTEAFF
TRBJ2-1 | TRBD2 | TRBV7-3 | CASSLSLAGGYNEQFF
TRBJ2-1 | TRBD2 | TRBV6-5 | CASSYSSGGPSNEQFF
TRBJ1-6 | TRBD1 | TRBV15 | CATSRDLGTGDSPLHF
TRBJ2-7 | . | TRBV10-3 | CAISEEYRVTREQYF
TRBJ2-3 | TRBD2 | TRBV5-6 | CASSLAGVWTDTQYF
TRBJ1-2 | . | TRBV6-6 | CASSYGGNYGYTF
TRBJ2-5 | TRBD1 | TRBV11-3 | CASSLPGQGAGETQYF
TRBJ2-5 | TRBD1 | TRBV5-1 | CASSTGQVWGPQETQYF
TRBJ1-1 | . | TRBV18 | CASSPREETEAFF
TRBJ2-3 | . | TRBV2 | CASSDPQRTTSTDTQYF
TRBJ1-2 | . | TRBV28 | CASSPAGTGDYGYTF